The TCR beta chain described here comes from a study of T cells in Graves' hyperthyroidism and ophthalmopathy. Study information: Prior to any treatment, at the point of initial diagnosis, peripheral blood was collected. Findings and limits, study-wide: By a 13 V-J model, ophthalmopathy was set apart from stable hyperthyroidism.

Many counts were recorded for this clonotype. Its specificity is unknown. Researchers took RNA transcripts and amplified the TCR beta CDR3 regions from them. Initially, a first-round RT-PCR of the TCR CDR3 employed the HTBI primer set. Each CDR3 protein is one row after TCRdb ran MiXCR on the multiplex PCR reads. The sample carries approximately 380,000 distinct CDR3 sequences, roughly 18% recorded once. Reasons for excluding patients were uncontrolled infection, other autoimmune disease, pregnancy or lactation. The CDR3 loop spans 12 amino acids. Per germline, CDR1 MNHEY and CDR2 SMNVEV (reference sequence). The trim removed 5 bases at V and 12 bases at J, leaving 9 bases unmatched.

The genes are TRBV27 and TRBJ1-1; TRBD1 matches at 7 bases. The clonotype originates from a man between 18 and 29 years old with Graves' ophthalmopathy. Source material: blood. The CDR3 DNA sequence: TGTGCCAGCAGTCAACCGGGACAGCGGACTTTCTTT. This sequence encodes CASSQPGQRTFF.